This T cell receptor beta chain appears in the sequencing data of a study of neurological immune-mediated disorders. Via MiXCR, TCRdb re-called the 5' RACE reads, giving one row per CDR3 protein. The sample lists more than 55,000 distinct CDR3 sequences; around 10% were seen once. Regarding time point: longitudinal time-point 2. Germline V gene data show CDR1 as LNHNV and CDR2 as YYDKDF (reference sequence). J lost 6 bases, V lost 7 bases, and 6 bases had no gene match. The CDR3 covers 14 residues. This clonotype has a count of ten or more. The chain joins TRBV15 to TRBJ2-3, with 11 bases aligning to TRBD1. The receptor comes from a man in his thirties or forties in good health. The sample taken for sequencing was PBMCs. The CDR3 is CATMKGQGGDTQYF. CDR3 DNA: TGTGCCACCATGAAGGGACAGGGGGGGGATACGCAGTATTTT.